This TCR beta chain was obtained from a study of T cells in tumors after PD-1 blockade. Study context: Patients received pembrolizumab 200 mg every 3 weeks or cemiplimab 350 mg every 2 weeks. On average, peripheral blood gave roughly 110,000 TCR templates and 35,000 to 40,000 unique clonotypes.

A note on this clone: Its antigen is still unknown.

Trimming removed 7 bases from V and 6 bases from J; junction bases left unmatched: 8. CDR1 ENHRY and CDR2 SYGVKD come from the germline V gene. This CDR3 has 14 residues. General observations from the study: Blood contained about 40% of the tumor's TCR clonotypes.

Clones were read by immunoSEQ multiplex PCR, and TCRdb kept only the in-frame ones, dropping some. The sample yields around 49,000 clones, 65% to 85% seen once. The sequences come from PBMCs, collected before anti-PD-1 treatment. J is TRBJ1-5 and V is TRBV10-3; 8 positions match TRBD1. The source of this sequence is a human donor with basal cell carcinoma. DNA for the CDR3: TGTGCCATCACCCCAGACAGGGGTGGTCAGCCCCAGCATTTT. Translated, it gives CAITPDRGGQPQHF.